Listed below are T cell receptor beta chains from one sample, sequenced in a study of T-cell memory formation after mild COVID-19. TCRdb used MiXCR to reprocess the 5' RACE reads, holding one entry per CDR3 protein. This sample has about 210,000 distinct CDR3 sequences, with around 25% found just once. Specimen: PBMCs or a T cell subset sorted from them (not recorded which). The receptors stem from an adult woman who had mild COVID-19 (a few samples of this study predate the infection). Cell type and time point are not known. Both conserved end residues are part of each CDR3. D genes are given only for firm matches. The size field is filled for only some rows; it gives once, few, many or a size class.

V	D	length	J	size	DNA	CDR3
TRBV2	-	16	TRBJ1-6	-	TGTGCCAGCAGCCTCGGGGAGGCTGGCTATAATTCACCCCTCCACTTT	CASSLGEAGYNSPLHF
TRBV7-2	-	14	TRBJ1-3	-	TGTGCCAGCAGCTTCGGTGGCTCTGGAAACACCATATATTTT	CASSFGGSGNTIYF
TRBV7-3	TRBD1	16	TRBJ1-1	few	TGTGCCAGCAGCTTAAATCCAGGGGGGGTAGGCACTGAAGCTTTCTTT	CASSLNPGGVGTEAFF
TRBV18	-	12	TRBJ2-7	-	TGTGCCAGCTCACCGGGGGGTGACGAGCAGTACTTC	CASSPGGDEQYF
TRBV3-1	-	13	TRBJ1-2	-	TGTGCCAGCAACCAACAGGGTACATCTGGCTACACCTTC	CASNQQGTSGYTF
TRBV5-4	-	14	TRBJ2-2	few	TGTGCCAGCAGCTTGGCCTATGACACCGGGGAGCTGTTTTTT	CASSLAYDTGELFF
TRBV12-3/TRBV12-4	-	15	TRBJ1-2	few	TGTGCCAGCACCCAAAGTAGGAGAGCTCGCTATGGCTACACCTTC	CASTQSRRARYGYTF
TRBV20-1	-	15	TRBJ1-1	few	TGCAGTGCTAGGATATACAGGGTGGGGGGTGATGAAGCTTTCTTT	CSARIYRVGGDEAFF
TRBV7-6	TRBD1	15	TRBJ2-5	-	TGTGCCAGCAGCCAGGGGACAGGGGGCCAAGAGACCCAGTACTTC	CASSQGTGGQETQYF
TRBV19	-	15	TRBJ1-5	-	TGTGCCAGTAGTATCAACACAGCGCTTAATCAGCCCCAGCATTTT	CASSINTALNQPQHF
TRBV18	TRBD2	19	TRBJ2-6	-	TGTGCCAGCTCACCAACGCTGAGCGGGGTTGACTCTGGGGCCAACGTCCTGACTTTC	CASSPTLSGVDSGANVLTF
TRBV10-3	-	13	TRBJ1-1	-	TGTGCCATCAGGTCCGAAGGGAACACTGAAGCTTTCTTT	CAIRSEGNTEAFF
TRBV9	-	14	TRBJ1-3	-	TGTGCCAGCAGCGTGGAATACTCTGGAAACACCATATATTTT	CASSVEYSGNTIYF
TRBV29-1	TRBD2	14	TRBJ2-5	-	TGCAGCGTTAAGGCGGCGGGAGGGCCGAGGACCCAGTACTTC	CSVKAAGGPRTQYF
TRBV12-3/TRBV12-4	-	14	TRBJ1-2	few	TGTGCCAGCAACTCCCCAGGGGCGCGCTATGGCTACACCTTC	CASNSPGARYGYTF
TRBV7-2	TRBD2	13	TRBJ2-1	-	TGTGCCAGCAGCCCTATATTAGCGGGGGAGCAGTTCTTC	CASSPILAGEQFF
TRBV12-3/TRBV12-4	-	12	TRBJ2-7	-	TGTGCCAGCAGCCCTCAGCGTGAAGAGCAGTACTTC	CASSPQREEQYF
TRBV5-1	-	14	TRBJ2-3	few	TGCGCCAGCAGCTCCCCGACCAGAACAGATACGCAGTATTTT	CASSSPTRTDTQYF
TRBV7-8	-	17	TRBJ1-6	-	TGTGCCAGCAGCAGCGTCAGGGGAGCTGGGGTGAATTCACCCCTCCACTTT	CASSSVRGAGVNSPLHF
TRBV5-1	-	15	TRBJ1-1	-	TGCGCCAGCAGCTTGGGACAGATCATGAACACTGAAGCTTTCTTT	CASSLGQIMNTEAFF
TRBV3-1	TRBD1	14	TRBJ1-2	-	TGTGCCAGCAGTCAGACAGGGGCTGGTTATGGCTACACCTTC	CASSQTGAGYGYTF
TRBV15	-	13	TRBJ2-5	-	TGTGCCACCAGCACCGGACAGAGAGAGACCCAGTACTTC	CATSTGQRETQYF
TRBV5-1	-	15	TRBJ2-7	-	TGCGCCAGCAGCCCAGGACAGTTGGACTACTACGAGCAGTACTTC	CASSPGQLDYYEQYF
TRBV5-1	-	14	TRBJ2-3	-	TGCGCCAGACCGGGACTTTCAACATCCGATACGCAGTATTTT	CARPGLSTSDTQYF
TRBV5-1	-	15	TRBJ1-1	few	TGCGCCAGCAGCTTGGGGGACACCGTAAACAGCGAAGCTTTCTTT	CASSLGDTVNSEAFF
TRBV7-3	TRBD2	18	TRBJ2-3	-	TGTGCCAGCAGCCTAACCTCCGGGACTAGCGGGACCACAGATACGCAGTATTTT	CASSLTSGTSGTTDTQYF
TRBV7-2	-	12	TRBJ1-3	few	TGTGCCAGCAGCTTATCGCCAAACACCATATATTTT	CASSLSPNTIYF
TRBV12-3/TRBV12-4	-	13	TRBJ1-5	once	TGTGCCAGCAGTTTAAATGTAAATCAGCCCCAGCATTTT	CASSLNVNQPQHF
TRBV7-9	TRBD2	14	TRBJ2-1	-	TGTGCCAGCAGCTTCAGCGGGGATTACAATGAGCAGTTCTTC	CASSFSGDYNEQFF
TRBV3-1	-	17	TRBJ2-3	few	TGTGCCAGCAGCCAAGAACAGGCAGGGAGAGACGCAGATACGCAGTATTTT	CASSQEQAGRDADTQYF
TRBV2	TRBD1	13	TRBJ1-1	few	TGTGCCAGCAGAGGACAGGGAAACACTGAAGCTTTCTTT	CASRGQGNTEAFF
TRBV5-5	-	13	TRBJ2-3	many	TGTGCCAGCACCTATTCCGGCACAGATACGCAGTATTTT	CASTYSGTDTQYF
TRBV12-5	-	13	TRBJ2-1	few	TGTGCTAGTGGTTTAGCCGGGACAAATGAGCAGTTCTTC	CASGLAGTNEQFF
TRBV9	TRBD2	13	TRBJ2-1	-	TGTGCCAGCAGCACATCTAGCGGGGGGGCCCCGTTCTTC	CASSTSSGGAPFF
TRBV5-1	-	15	TRBJ1-5	-	TGCGCCAGCAGTCCACAGGGCCTCAACAATCAGCCCCAGCATTTT	CASSPQGLNNQPQHF
TRBV15	TRBD1	15	TRBJ2-7	-	TGTGCCACCAGCAGAGTCGGGCAGGGGGTTGACGAGCAGTACTTC	CATSRVGQGVDEQYF
TRBV12-3/TRBV12-4	TRBD1	18	TRBJ2-7	-	TGTGCCAGCAGTAACACGGTGCCGACAGGGTCACAATCCTACGAGCAGTACTTC	CASSNTVPTGSQSYEQYF
TRBV14	-	14	TRBJ1-1	many	TGTGCCAGCAGCCAAGGGGGCGACACCAGTGAAGCTTTCTTT	CASSQGGDTSEAFF
TRBV14	-	18	TRBJ1-3	-	TGTGCCAGCAGCCAAGACAAACACAGCCTGTACTCTGGAAACACCATATATTTT	CASSQDKHSLYSGNTIYF
TRBV5-5	-	15	TRBJ1-5	-	TGTGCCAGCAGCTTGGGGCCCCAACCGGAACAGCCCCAGCATTTT	CASSLGPQPEQPQHF
TRBV20-1	-	13	TRBJ1-2	-	TGCAGTGTGGCAGGCATCTCTAACTATGGCTACACCTTC	CSVAGISNYGYTF
TRBV7-6	TRBD2	15	TRBJ2-1	-	TGTGCCAGCAGCCCTGGGACTAGCGGGAGCAATGAGCAGTTCTTC	CASSPGTSGSNEQFF
TRBV14	-	16	TRBJ2-1	-	TGTGCCAGCAGCCCACTGGGGAACCGGGCAAACAATGAGCAGTTCTTC	CASSPLGNRANNEQFF
TRBV5-1	-	14	TRBJ1-2	-	TGCGCCAGCAGCTTATCAGGGGCTGGGTATGGCTACACCTTC	CASSLSGAGYGYTF
TRBV12-3/TRBV12-4	-	13	TRBJ2-7	few	TGTGCCAGCAGCCATGGGACGGCCTACGAGCAGTACTTC	CASSHGTAYEQYF
TRBV6-5	-	14	TRBJ2-7	few	TGTGCCAGCAGTATGATTTCAGGGGTCGGGGAGCAGTACTTC	CASSMISGVGEQYF
TRBV20-1	TRBD2	17	TRBJ2-1	few	TGCAGTGCCCCCCGGGGTAGCGGGCAACTCTTCGGGAATGAGCAGTTCTTC	CSAPRGSGQLFGNEQFF
TRBV7-9	TRBD2	16	TRBJ2-1	-	TGTGCCAGCAGCTGGTCTCTAGCGGGAGTGATCCATGAGCAGTTCTTC	CASSWSLAGVIHEQFF
TRBV7-2	TRBD2	15	TRBJ2-5	-	TGTGCCAGCAGCTCAGGACTAGCGGGAGCAGAGACCCAGTACTTC	CASSSGLAGAETQYF
TRBV7-9	TRBD2	17	TRBJ2-3	-	TGTGCCAGCAGCTTAGCCGTAACTAGCGGGAGACCAGATACGCAGTATTTT	CASSLAVTSGRPDTQYF
TRBV7-9	TRBD1	14	TRBJ2-5	few	TGTGCCAGCAGACCCGGGACAGGGTGGGAGACCCAGTACTTC	CASRPGTGWETQYF
TRBV6-1	-	14	TRBJ1-3	-	TGTGCCAGCAGGCCCACAGGCGGAGGAAACACCATATATTTT	CASRPTGGGNTIYF
TRBV20-1	TRBD2	15	TRBJ2-3	few	TGCAGTGCTAGAGCCCCGGGACTAGGTTTAGATACGCAGTATTTT	CSARAPGLGLDTQYF
TRBV5-5	TRBD1	14	TRBJ1-1	few	TGTGCCAGCAGGCAACCAGGGGGCATGACTGAAGCTTTCTTT	CASRQPGGMTEAFF
TRBV20-1	-	15	TRBJ2-1	few	TGCAGTGCTAGCTCACCTGGGGCCTCCTACAATGAGCAGTTCTTC	CSASSPGASYNEQFF